One sample yielded the 23 T cell receptor beta chains listed below, sequenced in a study of T cell changes during pregnancy in multiple sclerosis. Generated by immunoSEQ multiplex PCR, the TCRdb table keeps only in-frame clones and is missing some. The sample comprises 50,000 to 75,000 clones, approximately 90% of which are singletons, and approximately 2.8% rests with the top ten. The sequenced sample was peripheral blood, obtained in the third trimester of pregnancy. These receptor sequences come from a female donor in good health, enrolled as a control in a pregnancy study.

V usage is TRBV6-6 and J usage is TRBJ1-2; a possible D gene is TRBD1 (6 bases). The CDR3 is 14 amino acids. The V end lost 4 bases, the J end lost 6 bases, and 15 bases lay between the germline ends. CDR1 and CDR2 (germline): MNHNY, SVGAGI (reference sequence). The CDR3 sequence: CASSFAPDSDGYTF. The CDR3 region has the DNA TGTGCCAGCAGTTTTGCCCCGGACAGTGATGGCTACACCTTC.

This chain links TRBV7-8 with TRBJ2-1, with 8 bases identical to TRBD2. CDR3 length: 15 amino acids. The V gene's germline CDR1 is SGHVS and CDR2 FQNEAQ. J gave up 4 bases and V 5 bases, and 7 bases lay outside the gene matches. CDR3 region: CASSPAAGVYNEQFF. The CDR3 DNA reads as TGTGCCAGCAGCCCAGCAGCGGGAGTTTACAATGAGCAGTTCTTC.

The CDR3 is CASSLIAKRTGELFF. DNA for the CDR3: TGCGCCAGCAGCTTGATAGCCAAACGGACCGGGGAGCTGTTTTTT. The V gene is TRBV5-1, the J gene TRBJ2-2; D uncertain. The CDR3 runs to 15 residues. Germline CDR1 is SGHRS and CDR2 is YFSETQ. Trimming stripped 1 base from V and 5 bases from J, with 12 bases between. The entire variable domain, with the rest obtained from reference TRBV5-1 and TRBJ2-2, is as follows: KAGVTQTPRYLIKTRGQQVTLSCSPISGHRSVSWYQQTPGQGLQFLFEYFSETQRNKGNFPGRFSGRQFSNSRSEMNVSTLELGDSALYLCASSLIAKRTGELFFGEGSRLTVL.

This clone is a singleton in its sample. The chain links TRBV7-9 to TRBJ1-1, with 8 bases identical to TRBD1. This CDR3 contains 16 residues. The ends lost 1 base at V and 2 bases at J; junction bases unmatched: 6. Germline V gives CDR1 SEHNR, CDR2 FQNEAQ (reference sequence). For the CDR3, the DNA is TGTGCCAGCAGCTTAGAAGTCGGACAGGGTAACACTGAAGCTTTCTTT. This translates into CASSLEVGQGNTEAFF. The complete variable domain, with remaining parts taken from reference TRBV7-9 and TRBJ1-1, reads DTGVSQNPRHKITKRGQNVTFRCDPISEHNRLYWYRQTLGQGPEFLTYFQNEAQLEKSRLLSDRFSAERPKGSFSTLEIQRTEQGDSAMYLCASSLEVGQGNTEAFFGQGTRLTVV.

The chain recombines TRBV7-6 with TRBJ1-6, with D unresolved. This CDR3 comprises 14 residues. The germline V gene encodes CDR1 SGHVS and CDR2 FNYEAQ. Trimming cost V 5 bases and J 7 bases, with 12 bases left between them. The CDR3 reads CASSPGGPNSPLHF. CDR3 in DNA: TGTGCCAGCAGCCCCGGAGGCCCGAATTCACCCCTCCACTTT.

V usage is TRBV2 and J usage is TRBJ2-7, with 9 bases aligning to TRBD2. In germline, CDR1 is SNHLY, CDR2 FYNNEI. V lost 4 bases and J lost 5; bases outside the gene matches: 12. The CDR3 sequence is 16 residues long. In nucleotides, the CDR3 is TGTGCCAGCAGTGGGACCACAGGTAGCGGGGGAGACGAGCAGTACTTC. Its translation: CASSGTTGSGGDEQYF.

The J gene is TRBJ1-1, the V gene TRBV4-3; possible D gene TRBD1, 5 bases. The CDR3 consists of 13 residues. Germline assignment: CDR1 LGHNA and CDR2 YSLEER. Trimming left V 4 bases short and J 4 bases short, with 10 bases between. CDR3 sequence (DNA): TGCGCCAGCAGCCTGGGGGGGGGCACTGAAGCTTTCTTT. Residues: CASSLGGGTEAFF.

The rearrangement links TRBV7-2 to TRBJ2-5, with D perhaps matching TRBD2 (6 bases). Germline lookup yields CDR1 SGHTA and CDR2 FQGNSA. V lost 9 bases, J lost 2 bases, and 16 bases lay in between. The CDR3 is 14 residues long. The CDR3 nucleotides read TGTGCCAGTGAGAGGGGCGGGGCACAAGAGACCCAGTACTTC. Amino acids: CASERGGAQETQYF.

V and J are TRBV2 and TRBJ1-1; 8 bases are shared with TRBD1. The ends lost 10 bases at V and 4 bases at J; junction bases unmatched: 5. The CDR3 extends over 12 amino acids. Germline V gene data show CDR1 as SNHLY and CDR2 as FYNNEI. The CDR3 coding sequence is TGTGCCACCAGGGGGCCGTTCACTGAAGCTTTCTTT. Its translation: CATRGPFTEAFF. Filled out from reference TRBV2 and TRBJ1-1, the complete variable domain reads EPEVTQTPSHQVTQMGQEVILRCVPISNHLYFYWYRQILGQKVEFLVSFYNNEISEKSEIFDDQFSVERPDGSNFTLKIRSTKLEDSAMYFCATRGPFTEAFFGQGTRLTVV.

The rearrangement uses TRBV29-1 and TRBJ1-3; perhaps TRBD1 as D (6 bases). The germline V gene encodes CDR1 SQVTM and CDR2 ANQGSEA. Trimming pared 3 bases from V and 0 bases from J, leaving 9 bases between. CDR3 size: 14 residues. The CDR3 is CSVDPGDSGNTIYF. In nucleotides, the CDR3 is TGCAGCGTTGATCCAGGGGACTCTGGAAACACCATATATTTT.

The rearrangement joins TRBV7-2 to TRBJ1-3; D is ambiguous. Germline V gene lookup returns CDR1 SGHTA and CDR2 FQGNSA. The CDR3 runs 13 residues. Trimming stripped 5 bases from V and 8 bases from J, with 13 bases between. CDR3 region: CASSPRRTDTIYF. DNA for the CDR3: TGTGCCAGCAGCCCAAGGAGAACGGACACCATATATTTT.

This clone was counted a few times. J is TRBJ1-1 and V is TRBV10-3, with a tentative D call TRBD1 (5 bases). This CDR3 is built from 12 residues. V lost 10 bases and J 2 bases, leaving 11 bases between the germline ends. Per the germline V gene, CDR1 is ENHRY and CDR2 is SYGVKD. The CDR3 DNA follows: TGTGCCACGAAACAGGACAACACTGAAGCTTTCTTT. Its translation: CATKQDNTEAFF.

This clone was counted between two and nine times. The chain joins TRBV7-8 to TRBJ2-5; 10 bases agree with TRBD2. V lost 2 bases to trimming and J lost 1 base; unmatched junction nucleotides: 7. Germline-derived CDR1 and CDR2 are SGHVS and FQNEAQ. CDR3 length equals 17 residues. The CDR3 DNA reads TGTGCCAGCAGCTTAAGGCCTAGCGGGGGAATCCAAGAGACCCAGTACTTC. Translation: CASSLRPSGGIQETQYF.

This chain joins TRBV5-1 and TRBJ2-1; 7 nucleotides agree with TRBD2. CDR3 length: 15 amino acids. J lost 0 bases, V lost 6 bases, and 6 bases had no gene match. In germline, CDR1 is SGHRS, CDR2 YFSETQ. For the CDR3, the DNA is TGCGCCAGCACCTGGGGGGGGAGCTCCTACAATGAGCAGTTCTTC. It yields the protein CASTWGGSSYNEQFF.

V gene TRBV4-3 combines with J gene TRBJ1-1; D is perhaps TRBD1 (6 bases). This CDR3 has 16 amino acids. Per germline, CDR1 LGHNA and CDR2 YSLEER. The V and J ends lost 0 bases and 6 bases respectively, with 17 bases between them. CDR3 residues: CASSQDPAGVVAEAFF. As DNA, the CDR3 is TGCGCCAGCAGCCAAGATCCCGCAGGGGTGGTGGCTGAAGCTTTCTTT.

This chain connects TRBV15 to TRBJ2-1; 9 bases map to TRBD2. The V segment lost 3 bases and the J segment 9 bases; nucleotides outside the gene matches: 9. This CDR3 is 15 amino acids long. Germline CDR1 is LNHNV and CDR2 is YYDKDF (reference sequence). The chain's CDR3 is CATSSPAGGLSEQFF. The CDR3, as DNA: TGTGCCACCAGCAGTCCCGCGGGAGGGCTAAGTGAGCAGTTCTTC.

The rearrangement links TRBV2 to TRBJ2-5, with TRBD1 identical over 7 bases. The CDR3 runs 13 residues. Germline CDR1 reads SNHLY; CDR2 reads FYNNEI. V gave up 4 bases and J gave up 1 base; unmatched junction bases: 0. The DNA for the CDR3 is TGTGCCAGCAGTGGACAGGGCCAAGAGACCCAGTACTTC. Translating it yields CASSGQGQETQYF.

The chain combines TRBV13 with TRBJ1-3; D not certain. The CDR3 is 16 residues long. Germline-derived CDR1 and CDR2 are PRHDT and FYEKMQ (reference sequence). Trimming took off 3 bases at V and 0 bases at J, with 12 bases between the two ends. The CDR3 region is CASSFLQARSGNTIYF. For the CDR3, the DNA is TGTGCCAGCAGCTTTCTCCAGGCACGCTCTGGAAACACCATATATTTT. Filled out from reference TRBV13 and TRBJ1-3, the complete variable domain reads AAGVIQSPRHLIKEKRETATLKCYPIPRHDTVYWYQQGPGQDPQFLISFYEKMQSDKGSIPDRFSAQQFSDYHSELNMSSLELGDSALYFCASSFLQARSGNTIYFGEGSWLTVV.

Only a few counts were recorded for this clone. This chain links TRBV7-8 with TRBJ1-2, with D tentatively TRBD1 (6 bases). Germline V gives CDR1 SGHVS, CDR2 FQNEAQ. This CDR3 comprises 14 residues. The V end lost 1 base, the J end lost 6 bases, and 12 bases lay between the germline ends. CDR3 in DNA: TGTGCCAGCAGCTTAGAGCGGGGGGCGGATGGCTACACCTTC. It yields the protein CASSLERGADGYTF.

This chain joins TRBV5-4 and TRBJ2-3; 8 nucleotides match TRBD1. Germline trimming cut 2 bases from V and 0 bases from J; bases unmatched to any gene: 11. Germline CDR1 is SGHNT and CDR2 is YYREEE (reference sequence). The CDR3 is 18 amino acids. The CDR3 region is CASSFDRTGSGSTDTQYF. DNA of the CDR3: TGTGCCAGCAGCTTTGACCGGACAGGGTCAGGGAGCACAGATACGCAGTATTTT.

This chain connects TRBV7-2 to TRBJ2-1, with D perhaps matching TRBD2 (5 bases). V was shortened by 8 bases and J by 7 bases, with 15 bases between the two germline ends. The CDR3 sequence is 13 residues long. Per germline, CDR1 SGHTA and CDR2 FQGNSA. DNA for the CDR3: TGTGCCAGCGCTGACTCCGAGGGAAATGAGCAGTTCTTC. It specifies CASADSEGNEQFF.

The chain uses TRBV12-5 and TRBJ2-2, with 10 bases aligning to TRBD2. Germline lookup yields CDR1 LGHNT and CDR2 FRNRAP. V was clipped by 3 bases and J by 3 bases; unmatched bases: 7. This CDR3 is 17 amino acids long. CDR3 nucleotides: TGTGCTAGTGGTTTCCCTAGCGGGAGTATAGACACCGGGGAGCTGTTTTTT. Amino acids: CASGFPSGSIDTGELFF.

This clone was seen only once. The chain employs TRBV19 and TRBJ1-2; weak D call: TRBD1 (5 bases). The CDR3 is made up of 11 amino acids. In germline, CDR1 is LNHDA, CDR2 SQIVND (reference sequence). The CDR3 is CATPSGDGYTF. The CDR3 coding sequence is TGTGCTACCCCATCGGGGGACGGCTACACCTTC.